This TCR beta chain was captured by sequencing in a study of OX40 agonist ivuxolimab in advanced cancers. With regard to this clone: Its target is not known.

Method: immunoSEQ multiplex PCR; TCRdb's copy keeps in-frame clones and lacks some. The table records about 77,000 clones, approximately 93% of them present only once. The CDR3 sequence is 14 residues long. Per germline, CDR1 SNHLY and CDR2 FYNNEI. V shed 4 bases and J 0 bases; nucleotides not matched to a gene: 3. General study results and limits: Both CD4+ and CD8+ T cell populations in blood had undergone clonal expansion by week 6 at 0.1 to 3.0 mg/kg. Average numbers of expanded clones were greater in CD8+ T cells than in CD4+. Researchers did not establish what antigens the expanded peripheral T cells target.

This receptor was taken from an adult with an advanced solid tumor such as melanoma, head and neck, liver or kidney cancer. The chain recombines TRBV2 with TRBJ2-7; TRBD2 matches 7 bases. The material sequenced was CD4+ or CD8+ T cells sorted from blood, taken in a trial of the OX40 agonist ivuxolimab. The CDR3, as DNA: TGTGCCAGCAGTGCGGGACTATCCTCCTACGAGCAGTACTTC. It yields the protein CASSAGLSSYEQYF.